This TCR beta chain originates from a study of T cell changes during pregnancy in multiple sclerosis. This CDR3 has 14 residues. The V gene end was trimmed by 3 bases and the J gene end by 3 bases; junction bases not matched to a gene: 7. Per the germline V gene, CDR1 is SQVTM and CDR2 is ANQGSEA. Assay used: immunoSEQ multiplex PCR; TCRdb lists only in-frame clones, some missing. Among approximately 59,000 clones listed, under 95% were seen once. The receptor's source is a female donor in good health, enrolled as a control in a pregnancy study. This chain joins TRBV29-1 and TRBJ1-2; 7 bases agree with TRBD1. Sequenced here: peripheral blood, sampled in the third trimester of pregnancy. CDR3: CSVDEGRGDYGYTF. The DNA for the CDR3 is TGCAGCGTTGATGAGGGCAGGGGGGACTATGGCTACACCTTC.